This TCR beta chain was retrieved from a study of cytomegalovirus exposure and HLA in healthy donors. Study observations and caveats: TCR beta chain V- and J-gene trimming was linked, in a later analysis, to a missense variant in DCLRE1C. Specific recognition of CMV antigens was confirmed in vitro for a few chains (all CMV-associated).

With regard to this clone: The antigen remains unidentified.

Trimming removed 4 bases at V and 4 bases at J, with 5 bases between. Germline CDR1 and CDR2: SNHLY and FYNNEI. This CDR3 has 11 residues. Primers included in the PCR were 60 Vbeta and 13 Jbeta primers. Per the authors' pipeline: The authors later counted approximately 80 million unique TCR beta chains, 9 million to 14 million of them shared. The repertoire was sequenced with immunoSEQ multiplex PCR; TCRdb's copy has only in-frame clones and lacks some. Clone size and the V and J calls come from that table; the DNA yielded D and trimming. This table has 45,000 to 65,000 clones, 60% to 80% appearing once.

Sequencing input: PBMCs. This receptor was taken from a woman aged 35 to 49 in good health and CMV-seropositive. This chain joins TRBV2 and TRBJ2-7; D gene ambiguous. Here the CDR3 reads CASSAEYEQYF. For the CDR3, the DNA is TGTGCCAGCAGTGCGGAGTACGAGCAGTACTTC.